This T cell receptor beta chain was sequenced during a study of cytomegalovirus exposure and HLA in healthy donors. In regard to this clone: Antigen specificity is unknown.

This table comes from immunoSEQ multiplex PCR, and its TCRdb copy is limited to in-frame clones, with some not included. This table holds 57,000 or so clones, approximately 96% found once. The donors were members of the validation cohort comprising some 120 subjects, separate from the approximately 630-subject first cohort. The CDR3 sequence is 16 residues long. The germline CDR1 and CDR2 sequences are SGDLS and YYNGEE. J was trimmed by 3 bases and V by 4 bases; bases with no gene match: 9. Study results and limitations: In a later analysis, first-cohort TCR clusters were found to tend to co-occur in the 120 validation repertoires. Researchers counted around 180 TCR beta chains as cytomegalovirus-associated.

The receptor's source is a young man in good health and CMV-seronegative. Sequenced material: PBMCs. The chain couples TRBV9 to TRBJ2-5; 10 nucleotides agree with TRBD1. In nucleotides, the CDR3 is TGTGCCAGCAGCACAAACACCGGGACAGGGGAAGAGACCCAGTACTTC. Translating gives CASSTNTGTGEETQYF.